A single sample gave rise to the 16 T cell receptor beta chains below, sequenced in a study of type 1 regulatory T cells. No antigen is known for these receptors. From the reads, TCRdb called clonotypes with MiXCR, one entry per CDR3 protein. The sample carries fewer than 80,000 distinct CDR3 sequences, 20% recorded once. Study findings and constraints: Compared with non-Tr1 cells, Tr1 cells showed a narrower TCR repertoire.

Sequenced sample: cultured type 1 regulatory T (Tr1) cells, either the whole culture or a sorted fraction (not recorded which). Receptors originate from a human donor in good health.

The table lists this clonotype with a few counts. The chain recombines TRBV12-3 or TRBV12-4 with TRBJ1-5, with no clear D. The CDR3 has 14 amino acids. Trimming pared 3 bases from V and 1 base from J, leaving 7 bases between. The CDR3 loop is CASSFSRSNQPQHF. CDR3 coding DNA: TGTGCCAGCAGTTTTTCCCGGAGCAATCAGCCCCAGCATTTT.

In its sample, this clonotype was seen many times. The chain joins TRBV20-1 to TRBJ2-5; no clear D gene. CDR1 and CDR2 from the germline V gene are DFQATT and SNEGSKA (reference sequence). V lost 0 bases and J lost 1, with 18 bases in between. CDR3 length: 17 residues. CDR3 coding DNA: TGCAGTGCTAGAGATCGGGCCTCGGGCACCCTCCAAGAGACCCAGTACTTC. Translated: CSARDRASGTLQETQYF.

This clonotype was seen a few times. The chain joins TRBV2 to TRBJ2-5, with D unclear. Looked up from germline, CDR1 is SNHLY and CDR2 is FYNNEI. The CDR3 contains 12 residues. Deletions cut 1 base from V and 13 bases from J, with 13 bases between. CDR3 sequence reads: CASSEVFGLGYF. The DNA of the CDR3 is TGTGCCAGCAGTGAAGTATTCGGTCTTGGGTACTTC. The whole variable domain, filled in from reference TRBV2 and TRBJ2-5, reads EPEVTQTPSHQVTQMGQEVILRCVPISNHLYFYWYRQILGQKVEFLVSFYNNEISEKSEIFDDQFSVERPDGSNFTLKIRSTKLEDSAMYFCASSEVFGLGYFGPGTRLLVL.

This clonotype has more than one count but fewer than ten. The chain is built from TRBV7-9 and TRBJ2-1; D remains ambiguous. This CDR3 has 14 amino acids. CDR1 SEHNR and CDR2 FQNEAQ come from the germline V gene (reference sequence). V lost 5 bases, J lost 1 base, and 9 bases lay in between. This chain's CDR3 is CASSLYGSYNEQFF. The CDR3 region has the DNA TGTGCCAGCAGCCTCTATGGGTCCTACAATGAGCAGTTCTTC.

This clonotype was seen a handful of times. The chain carries TRBV27 and TRBJ1-4, with a tentative D call TRBD1 (6 bases). The CDR3 totals 19 residues. Trimming shortened V by 3 bases and J by 5 bases, and 25 bases separated the two germline ends. The germline gives CDR1 MNHEY, CDR2 SMNVEV (reference sequence). The CDR3: CASSFAGRGQGVGNEKLFF. The CDR3 nucleotides are TGTGCCAGCAGTTTCGCAGGCAGGGGCCAAGGCGTCGGGAATGAAAAACTGTTTTTT.

This clonotype was detected a few times. The chain combines TRBV6-6 with TRBJ1-5; 7 bases align to TRBD1. V gave up 5 bases and J gave up 5 bases; unmatched junction bases: 12. The V gene's germline CDR1 is MNHNY and CDR2 SVGAGI (reference sequence). The CDR3 is 16 residues long. The CDR3 spells CASSPRRGTVDQPQHF. The DNA of the CDR3 is TGTGCCAGCAGTCCACGGAGGGGGACAGTCGATCAGCCCCAGCATTTT.

The V gene is TRBV5-5, the J gene TRBJ2-3, with 9 bases aligning to TRBD2. CDR1 is SGHKS and CDR2 is YYEKEE in the germline V gene (reference sequence). This CDR3 comprises 12 residues. V gave up 3 bases and J gave up 10 bases; unmatched junction bases: 3. DNA for the CDR3: TGTGCCAGCAGCTCAGCGGGAGGTGCGCAGTATTTT. Translation: CASSSAGGAQYF. Based on the CDR3 plus reference TRBV5-5 and TRBJ2-3, the full variable domain is DAGVTQSPTHLIKTRGQQVTLRCSPISGHKSVSWYQQVLGQGPQFIFQYYEKEERGRGNFPDRFSARQFPNYSSELNVNALLLGDSALYLCASSSAGGAQYFGPGTRLTVL.

This clonotype was recorded a few times. The chain couples TRBV5-1 to TRBJ1-4, with 7 bases identical to TRBD1. The CDR3 has 14 residues. Per the germline V gene, CDR1 is SGHRS and CDR2 is YFSETQ. V trimming: 4 bases; J trimming: 2 bases; junction bases outside the gene matches: 2. CDR3 region: CASSETGTNEKLFF. The CDR3 nucleotides are TGCGCCAGCAGCGAGACAGGGACTAATGAAAAACTGTTTTTT.

This chain connects TRBV29-1 to TRBJ1-2, with D uncertain. Trimming removed 3 bases from V and 6 bases from J, with 2 bases in between. Germline V gene data show CDR1 as SQVTM and CDR2 as ANQGSEA. The CDR3 covers 9 residues. Written as DNA, the CDR3 is TGCAGCGTTGAGGATGGCTACACCTTC. Amino acids: CSVEDGYTF.

With regard to this clonotype: The junction does not match germline at one end; this may be a read error. V is TRBV12-3 or TRBV12-4 and J is TRBJ2-5; tentatively, D is TRBD1 (8 bases). The length of the CDR3 is 13 residues. CDR3 sequence: CTSSLQGGETQYF. CDR3 in DNA: TGTACCAGCAGTTTACAGGGGGGGGAGACCCAGTACTTC.

The chain recombines TRBV5-1 with TRBJ2-1, with TRBD2 matching over 15 bases. The CDR3 contains 18 residues. The V gene end was trimmed by 2 bases and the J gene end by 4 bases; junction bases not matched to a gene: 7. Looked up from germline, CDR1 is SGHRS and CDR2 is YFSETQ. For the CDR3, the DNA is TGCGCCAGCAGCTTAGGACTAGCGGGAGGGAGAAAGTACAATGAGCAGTTCTTC. As protein: CASSLGLAGGRKYNEQFF. The full variable domain, completed using reference TRBV5-1 and TRBJ2-1, is KAGVTQTPRYLIKTRGQQVTLSCSPISGHRSVSWYQQTPGQGLQFLFEYFSETQRNKGNFPGRFSGRQFSNSRSEMNVSTLELGDSALYLCASSLGLAGGRKYNEQFFGPGTRLTVL.

A few counts support this clonotype. V and J are TRBV15 and TRBJ2-3; 10 bases are a match to TRBD1. Losses at the gene ends were 9 bases for V and 4 bases for J; bases not matched to a gene: 13. The germline V gene encodes CDR1 LNHNV and CDR2 YYDKDF (reference sequence). CDR3 length: 16 residues. The CDR3 region has the DNA TGTGCCACAGGGAGGTGGGGACAGGGGAGTGCAGATACGCAGTATTTT. Protein sequence: CATGRWGQGSADTQYF.

The chain uses TRBV6-1 and TRBJ2-3; 11 bases fit TRBD1. This CDR3 contains 16 residues. From germline, CDR1 is MNHNS and CDR2 SASEGT. Germline trimming cut 5 bases from V and 5 bases from J; bases unmatched to any gene: 9. Here the CDR3 DNA reads TGTGCCAGCAGTATATCGGACAGGGGGCTGCAAGATACGCAGTATTTT. It specifies CASSISDRGLQDTQYF.

The chain is built from TRBV10-3 and TRBJ2-5, with 7 nucleotides matching TRBD2. The junction had 6 bases not matched to a gene; V was cut back by 10 bases and J by 1 base. Looked up from germline, CDR1 is ENHRY and CDR2 is SYGVKD. The CDR3 runs to 13 residues. In nucleotides, the CDR3 is TGTGCCAGTCGGGCGGGAGCCCAAGAGACCCAGTACTTC. It is translated as CASRAGAQETQYF.

This clonotype occurred a few times. The chain uses TRBV5-8 and TRBJ2-7, with D unresolved. V was clipped by 7 bases and J by 3 bases, with 20 bases between them. Germline lookup yields CDR1 SGHTS and CDR2 YDEGEE. The CDR3 is made up of 15 amino acids. The CDR3 protein is CASGPAGQPYYEQYF. The CDR3 DNA follows: TGTGCCAGCGGGCCAGCAGGTCAACCCTACTACGAGCAGTACTTC.

At least ten counts were recorded for this clonotype. DNA of the CDR3: TGTGCCAGCAGCTTAGCGGGAGCGCCCGAGCAGTACTTC. This translates into CASSLAGAPEQYF. This chain uses TRBV7-9 with TRBJ2-7; possible D gene TRBD2, 5 bases. CDR1 is SEHNR and CDR2 is FQNEAQ in the germline V gene (reference sequence). The V gene lost 0 bases and the J gene lost 6 bases, with 9 bases spanning the gap. This CDR3 is built from 13 residues.